This T cell receptor beta chain is drawn from a study of human CD8 memory T cell subsets. This clonotype shows up as medium-sized by frequency. The CDR3 is 13 residues long. Germline V gene data show CDR1 as SGHNT and CDR2 as YYREEE (reference sequence). Making the TCR beta libraries relied on UMI-labeled 5' RACE. TCRdb reprocessed the 5' RACE reads and keeps a single row for each CDR3 protein, giving no DNA. The repertoire table contains around 5,000 distinct CDR3 sequences. TPEX cells were early memory CD8+ T cells (CCR7+ PD-1+ TIGIT+) that had exhausted-like traits. The sample was CD8+ T cells from PBMCs. The chain combines TRBV5-4 with TRBJ1-5. This TCR was sampled from a human donor in good health. CDR3 region: CASSWGGNQPQHF.